These 5 T cell receptor beta chains came from one sample sequenced in a study of blood T cell repertoires in COVID-19. This table comes from immunoSEQ multiplex PCR, and its TCRdb copy is limited to in-frame clones, with some not included. The sample consists of some 240,000 clones, 80% to 90% of them appearing once. Sequenced: PBMCs or T cells enriched from blood (not recorded which). The receptors derive from a man aged 25 to 45 with acute COVID-19.

The chain couples TRBV12-2 to TRBJ2-7; TRBD2, as called in the table, went unchecked against the DNA. TRBV12-2 represents a pseudogene. The CDR3 has 12 amino acids. Written as DNA, the CDR3 is TGTGCAAGTCGCTCGAGAAACTACGAGCAGTACGTC. Encoded protein: CASRSRNYEQYV.

The chain recombines TRBV3-1 (or the pseudogene TRBV3-2) with TRBJ2-3; 12 nucleotides align to TRBD2. The CDR3 covers 16 residues. CDR1 and CDR2 from the germline V gene are LGHDT and YNNKEL (reference sequence). After removal of 4 bases from V and 1 base from J, the junction contained 3 bases not matched to a gene. The CDR3 loop reads CASSPRLAGGTDTQYF. For the CDR3, the DNA is TGTGCCAGCAGCCCCCGACTAGCGGGAGGCACAGATACGCAGTATTTT.

The J gene is TRBJ1-5, the V gene TRBV30; 7 bases line up with TRBD1. V lost 3 bases to trimming and J lost 4 bases; unmatched junction nucleotides: 9. The CDR3 totals 15 residues. Germline V CDR1 and CDR2: GTSNPN, SVGIG (reference sequence). The chain's CDR3 is CAWRADRVGNQPQHF. The DNA for the CDR3 is TGTGCCTGGAGAGCAGACAGGGTTGGGAATCAGCCCCAGCATTTT.

The table lists this clone with a few counts. The chain employs TRBV10-3 and TRBJ1-1, with a possible D match to TRBD1 (5 bases). V lost 2 bases and J 1 base, leaving 11 bases between the germline ends. Germline CDR1 and CDR2: ENHRY and SYGVKD. The CDR3 has 15 residues. The CDR3 region is CAISEGAPSNTEAFF. As DNA, the CDR3 is TGTGCCATCAGTGAGGGGGCACCATCGAACACTGAAGCTTTCTTT.

This clone was observed a single time. The rearrangement links TRBV28 to TRBJ1-5, with 7 bases matching TRBD1. Germline V gene lookup returns CDR1 MDHEN and CDR2 SYDVKM. The CDR3 is made up of 13 amino acids. Unmatched junction bases numbered 12, after V lost 6 bases and J lost 13 bases. The CDR3 reads CASRKNLGGQQHF. In nucleotides, the CDR3 is TGTGCCAGCAGAAAAAACTTAGGGGGCCAACAGCATTTT.